This TCR beta chain was retrieved from a study of cytomegalovirus exposure and HLA in healthy donors. Sequenced by immunoSEQ multiplex PCR; TCRdb stores in-frame clones only, minus some. The sample includes some 140,000 clones, 80% to 90% seen only once; the top ten take about 2.8%. The CDR3 totals 14 residues. V was pared by 6 bases and J by 0 bases, with 8 bases between. Germline V gene lookup returns CDR1 LNHNV and CDR2 YYDKDF (reference sequence). This chain connects TRBV15 to TRBJ1-4; D is undetermined. The sequenced material came from PBMCs. This receptor was identified in a man younger than 30 in good health and CMV-seronegative. DNA for the CDR3: TGTGCCACCAGTGAGTTGGCAACTAATGAAAAACTGTTTTTT. This encodes CATSELATNEKLFF.